This T cell receptor (beta chain) stems from a study of blood T cell repertoires in COVID-19. Study information: Acute and convalescent COVID-19 samples came from the United States, Italy and Spain. T cells, B-cell-depleted T cells, or PBMCs supplied cDNA or gDNA.

Methods used by the authors: Using reference gene primer amplification, nucleated cell counts were estimated. Sequencing used immunoSEQ multiplex PCR; TCRdb keeps in-frame clones, though not all of them. Clone size and the V and J calls come from that table; the DNA yielded D and trimming. The table lists some 100,000 clones, more than 65% of them singletons. This clone has a handful of counts. CDR1 and CDR2 (germline): MNHNS, SASEGT. This CDR3 spans 16 amino acids. V dropped 4 bases and J dropped 7; count of bases not matched to a gene: 9. Sequenced input: peripheral blood. The J gene is TRBJ2-1, the V gene TRBV6-1; 11 bases fit TRBD2. The sequence was collected from a woman aged 80 or over with active or convalescent COVID-19. The CDR3 is CASSGFTSGSGNEQFF. CDR3 nucleotide sequence: TGTGCCAGCAGTGGTTTTACTAGCGGGAGTGGGAATGAGCAGTTCTTC.